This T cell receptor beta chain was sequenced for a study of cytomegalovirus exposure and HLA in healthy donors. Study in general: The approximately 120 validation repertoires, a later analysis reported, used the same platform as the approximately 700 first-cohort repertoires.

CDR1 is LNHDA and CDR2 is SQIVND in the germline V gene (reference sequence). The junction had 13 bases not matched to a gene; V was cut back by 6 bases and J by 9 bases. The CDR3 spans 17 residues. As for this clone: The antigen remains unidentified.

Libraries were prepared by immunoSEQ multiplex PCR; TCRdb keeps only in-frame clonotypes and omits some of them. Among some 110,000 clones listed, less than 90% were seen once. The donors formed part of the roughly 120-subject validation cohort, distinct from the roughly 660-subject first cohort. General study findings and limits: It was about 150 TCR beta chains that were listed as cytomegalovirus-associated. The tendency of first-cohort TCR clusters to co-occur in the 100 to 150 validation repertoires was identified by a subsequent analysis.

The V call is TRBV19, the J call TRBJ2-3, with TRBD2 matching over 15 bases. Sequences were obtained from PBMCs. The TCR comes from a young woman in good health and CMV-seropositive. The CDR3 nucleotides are TGTGCCAGTAGACAGGGACTAGCGGGGGGAGCCGGTACGACGCAGTATTTT. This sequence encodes CASRQGLAGGAGTTQYF.